Following are 10 T cell receptor beta chains from one sample sequenced in a study of cytomegalovirus exposure and HLA in healthy donors. The PCR contained 60 Vbeta and 13 Jbeta primers. Sequencing used immunoSEQ multiplex PCR; TCRdb keeps in-frame clones, though not all of them. The sample lists under 200,000 clones; approximately 75% were seen once. The specimen sequenced was PBMCs. All receptors derive from a man aged 50-59 years in good health and CMV-seropositive.

This chain uses TRBV5-1 with TRBJ1-5; D is uncertain. The germline V and J ends were trimmed by 0 bases and 5 bases, with 6 bases remaining between them. The CDR3 extends over 13 amino acids. Germline V gene data show CDR1 as SGHRS and CDR2 as YFSETQ. Here the CDR3 reads CASSLGGDQPQHF. The CDR3 nucleotides are TGCGCCAGCAGCTTGGGGGGAGATCAGCCCCAGCATTTT. The full variable domain, rest sourced from reference TRBV5-1 and TRBJ1-5, is KAGVTQTPRYLIKTRGQQVTLSCSPISGHRSVSWYQQTPGQGLQFLFEYFSETQRNKGNFPGRFSGRQFSNSRSEMNVSTLELGDSALYLCASSLGGDQPQHFGDGTRLSIL.

This clone showed up just a few times. The CDR3 DNA sequence: TGCAGCGTTGAAGATTTCCTGGGCTACACCTTC. This gives the protein CSVEDFLGYTF. The V call is TRBV29-1, the J call TRBJ1-2, with no clear D. V shed 0 bases and J shed 8 bases, with 7 bases lying between them. CDR3 length: 11 amino acids. Looked up from germline, CDR1 is SQVTM and CDR2 is ANQGSEA.

A few counts support this clone. The CDR3 here is CASSYNRGENSPLHF. CDR3 nucleotide sequence: TGTGCCAGCAGCTACAACAGGGGAGAGAATTCACCCCTCCACTTT. The chain employs TRBV13 and TRBJ1-6; 7 bases are a match to TRBD1. The V gene end was trimmed by 4 bases and the J gene end by 7 bases; junction bases not matched to a gene: 7. CDR1 PRHDT and CDR2 FYEKMQ come from the germline V gene (reference sequence). This CDR3 spans 15 amino acids.

This sequence joins TRBV5-5 and TRBJ2-7; 10 bases fit TRBD1. CDR3 length: 14 amino acids. The V segment lost 3 bases and the J segment 6 bases; nucleotides outside the gene matches: 6. Germline V gene sequence: CDR1 SGHKS, CDR2 YYEKEE (reference sequence). CDR3 coding DNA: TGTGCCAGCAGCTGGGGACAGGGGCAGGGCGAGCAGTACTTC. As protein: CASSWGQGQGEQYF.

This chain joins TRBV27 and TRBJ2-3; D is possibly TRBD2 (7 bases). The length of the CDR3 is 14 residues. With 7 bases removed from V and 11 bases from J, the gap between germline ends came to 22 bases. Germline V CDR1 and CDR2: MNHEY, SMNVEV (reference sequence). The CDR3 DNA reads TGTGCCAGCAACCGGGACACCCGGACTAGGGAGCAGTATTTT. Amino acid sequence: CASNRDTRTREQYF.

The table lists this clone with a few counts. The chain couples TRBV7-9 to TRBJ2-7, with D hard to call. V lost 4 bases and J lost 3, with 10 bases in between. Germline CDR1 and CDR2: SEHNR and FQNEAQ (reference sequence). The CDR3 has 13 residues. CDR3 amino acids: CASSSLNNYEQYF. In DNA, the CDR3 is TGTGCCAGCAGCTCCTTAAACAACTACGAGCAGTACTTC. The full variable domain, in which reference TRBV7-9 and TRBJ2-7 provide the parts outside the CDR3, is DTGVSQNPRHKITKRGQNVTFRCDPISEHNRLYWYRQTLGQGPEFLTYFQNEAQLEKSRLLSDRFSAERPKGSFSTLEIQRTEQGDSAMYLCASSSLNNYEQYFGPGTRLTVT.

The chain joins TRBV28 to TRBJ1-2; 10 nucleotides match TRBD1. This CDR3 is built from 16 residues. Germline CDR1 is MDHEN and CDR2 is SYDVKM. The V gene end was trimmed by 4 bases and the J gene end by 4 bases; junction bases not matched to a gene: 9. The CDR3 DNA is TGTGCCAGCAGTTCTAACGACAGGGGGCGACCCTATGGCTACACCTTC. As protein: CASSSNDRGRPYGYTF.

For this clone: The sample carries other DNA sequences with the same CDR3. This chain joins TRBV9 and TRBJ2-1, with D maybe TRBD1 (5 bases). Between the trimmed V and J ends, which lost 0 bases and 2 bases, there was a span of 9 bases. This CDR3 spans 15 amino acids. CDR1 SGDLS and CDR2 YYNGEE come from the germline V gene. Written as DNA, the CDR3 is TGTGCCAGCAGCGTAGGGCAGGGCACCTACAATGAGCAGTTCTTC. Its translation is CASSVGQGTYNEQFF.

This clone was observed once. The chain joins TRBV9 to TRBJ2-2; 8 bases are shared with TRBD2. The CDR3 is 18 residues long. After removal of 1 base from V and 0 bases from J, the junction contained 8 bases not matched to a gene. Germline lookup yields CDR1 SGDLS and CDR2 YYNGEE. CDR3 sequence reads: CASSVTVSGVANTGELFF. The DNA for the CDR3 is TGTGCCAGCAGCGTAACAGTTAGCGGGGTGGCGAACACCGGGGAGCTGTTTTTT.

This clone occurred a few times. This chain uses TRBV7-2 with TRBJ1-3, with TRBD1 matching 7 bases. After removal of 5 bases from V and 2 bases from J, the junction contained 12 bases not matched to a gene. The CDR3 runs 17 residues. CDR1 is SGHTA, CDR2 FQGNSA, per germline. The chain's CDR3 is CASSPGLGQGAGNTIYF. Here the CDR3 DNA reads TGTGCCAGCAGCCCTGGGCTCGGCCAGGGGGCTGGAAACACCATATATTTT.